The rows below give T cell receptor beta chains drawn from one sample of a study of shared clonotypes between healthy human individuals. Using immunoSEQ multiplex PCR, the repertoire was profiled, and TCRdb retains in-frame clones only, with some absent. This sample has fewer than 1.6 million clones; around 98.5% occur once, and the top ten carry around 0.33%. The source material was naive CD4+ T cells sorted from blood. The source is a young man in good health. The CDR3 runs from the conserved cysteine through the conserved F or W. Each record gives: clone size, J gene, V gene, D gene, CDR3 protein, CDR3 DNA. D genes are given only for firm matches. Where a row states a size, it is once, few, many or the class of an expanded clone; other rows omit it.

clone size: -; J gene: TRBJ2-5; V gene: TRBV18; D gene: TRBD2; CDR3 protein: CASSQLTSGQETQYF; CDR3 DNA: TGTGCCAGCTCACAACTGACTAGCGGCCAAGAGACCCAGTACTTC
clone size: -; J gene: TRBJ2-4; V gene: TRBV14; D gene: TRBD2; CDR3 protein: CASSQGGLAGAKNIQYF; CDR3 DNA: TGTGCCAGCAGCCAAGGGGGACTAGCGGGAGCCAAAAACATTCAGTACTTC
clone size: -; J gene: TRBJ2-7; V gene: TRBV5-1; D gene: TRBD2; CDR3 protein: CASSLLATAYEQYF; CDR3 DNA: TGCGCCAGCAGCCTACTAGCGACTGCCTACGAGCAGTACTTC
clone size: -; J gene: TRBJ2-7; V gene: TRBV4-2; D gene: -; CDR3 protein: CASRAPTYEQYF; CDR3 DNA: TGTGCCAGCCGTGCCCCGACCTACGAGCAGTACTTC
clone size: -; J gene: TRBJ1-1; V gene: TRBV4-3; D gene: -; CDR3 protein: CASSQAQGTGTLNTEAFF; CDR3 DNA: TGCGCCAGCAGCCAAGCCCAAGGAACCGGGACACTAAACACTGAAGCTTTCTTT
clone size: -; J gene: TRBJ2-5; V gene: TRBV7-7; D gene: -; CDR3 protein: CASSPGTFQETQYF; CDR3 DNA: TGTGCCAGCAGCCCAGGGACTTTCCAAGAGACCCAGTACTTC
clone size: -; J gene: TRBJ2-5; V gene: TRBV11-2; D gene: -; CDR3 protein: CASSVRPRQETQYF; CDR3 DNA: TGTGCCAGCAGCGTAAGACCACGCCAAGAGACCCAGTACTTC
clone size: -; J gene: TRBJ1-2; V gene: TRBV9; D gene: TRBD1; CDR3 protein: CASSVDPTGGDGYTF; CDR3 DNA: TGTGCCAGCAGCGTAGATCCGACAGGGGGCGATGGCTACACCTTC
clone size: once; J gene: TRBJ2-7; V gene: TRBV12-5; D gene: -; CDR3 protein: CASGSTGSHEQYF; CDR3 DNA: TGTGCTAGTGGTTCAACAGGGTCTCACGAGCAGTACTTC
clone size: -; J gene: TRBJ2-1; V gene: TRBV10-3; D gene: TRBD2; CDR3 protein: CAIGATGTSANEQFF; CDR3 DNA: TGTGCCATCGGGGCAACCGGGACTAGCGCCAATGAGCAGTTCTTC
clone size: few; J gene: TRBJ1-2; V gene: TRBV29-1; D gene: -; CDR3 protein: CSVENGQPAYGYTF; CDR3 DNA: TGCAGCGTTGAAAACGGACAGCCCGCCTATGGCTACACCTTC
clone size: -; J gene: TRBJ1-5; V gene: TRBV19; D gene: TRBD1; CDR3 protein: CASSGQGYNQPQHF; CDR3 DNA: TGTGCCAGCAGTGGACAGGGGTACAATCAGCCCCAGCATTTT